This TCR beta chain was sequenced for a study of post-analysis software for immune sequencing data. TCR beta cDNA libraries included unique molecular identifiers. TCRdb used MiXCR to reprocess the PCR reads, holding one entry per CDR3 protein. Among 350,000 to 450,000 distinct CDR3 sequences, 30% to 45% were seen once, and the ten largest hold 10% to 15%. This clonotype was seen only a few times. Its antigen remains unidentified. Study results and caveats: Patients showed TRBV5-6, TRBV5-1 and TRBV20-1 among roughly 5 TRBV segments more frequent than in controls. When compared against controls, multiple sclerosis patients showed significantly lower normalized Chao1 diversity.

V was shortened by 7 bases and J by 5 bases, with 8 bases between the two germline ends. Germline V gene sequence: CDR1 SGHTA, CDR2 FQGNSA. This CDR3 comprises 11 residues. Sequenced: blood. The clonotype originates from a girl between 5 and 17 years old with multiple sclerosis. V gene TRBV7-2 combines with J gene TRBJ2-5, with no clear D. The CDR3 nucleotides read TGTGCCAGCACCGACTGGGAGACCCAGTACTTC. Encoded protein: CASTDWETQYF.